These 19 T cell receptor beta chains originate from one sample sequenced in a study of sequential checkpoint blockade in melanoma. Measured with immunoSEQ multiplex PCR; TCRdb has only the in-frame clones, and not every one. The table lists 21,000 or so clones, roughly 80% of them singletons. Treatment: randomized to nivolumab then ipilimumab (arm A) or the reverse (arm B). Sequencing used CD8+ T cells sorted from blood (inferred from file names), obtained from a patient given nivolumab and ipilimumab in sequence. All receptors come from a human donor with melanoma.

The J gene is TRBJ2-3, the V gene TRBV7-3, with 15 bases matching TRBD2. The CDR3 is 18 amino acids. Looked up from germline, CDR1 is SGHTA and CDR2 is FQGTGA. V gave up 4 bases and J gave up 1 base; unmatched junction bases: 6. In DNA form, the CDR3 reads TGTGCCAGCAGCTCCGGACTAGCGGGAGGGCCGGGCACAGATACGCAGTATTTT. It is translated as CASSSGLAGGPGTDTQYF.

The chain recombines TRBV2 with TRBJ1-1; 7 nucleotides line up with TRBD1. CDR3 length: 13 residues. The V segment lost 4 bases and the J segment 8 bases; nucleotides outside the gene matches: 7. Germline V gene lookup returns CDR1 SNHLY and CDR2 FYNNEI. The CDR3 spells CASSVWDSREAFF. The CDR3 DNA reads TGTGCCAGCAGTGTTTGGGACAGCAGAGAAGCTTTCTTT.

V usage is TRBV11-2 and J usage is TRBJ1-2; 7 bases map to TRBD1. Germline V gene sequence: CDR1 SGHAT, CDR2 FQNNGV. With 1 base clipped from V and 5 bases from J, the junction kept 4 bases outside the gene matches. The CDR3 totals 14 residues. Here the CDR3 reads CASSLGQGPYGYTF. The CDR3 DNA sequence: TGTGCCAGCAGCTTAGGACAGGGACCTTATGGCTACACCTTC.

The chain joins TRBV19 to TRBJ2-4; perhaps TRBD1 as D (6 bases). The CDR3 runs 15 residues. Trimming removed 4 bases from V and 5 bases from J, with 15 bases in between. In germline, CDR1 is LNHDA, CDR2 SQIVND (reference sequence). CDR3 residues: CASSTYSTGENIQYF. For the CDR3, the DNA is TGTGCCAGTAGTACCTATTCGACAGGAGAAAACATTCAGTACTTC.

V gene TRBV4-3 combines with J gene TRBJ2-1; TRBD2 aligns across 8 bases. Germline CDR1 is LGHNA and CDR2 is YSLEER. Losses at the gene ends were 0 bases for V and 4 bases for J; bases not matched to a gene: 5. The CDR3 is 16 residues long. The CDR3 reads CASSQETGGVYNEQFF. CDR3 DNA: TGCGCCAGCAGCCAAGAGACGGGGGGGGTGTACAATGAGCAGTTCTTC.

This chain joins TRBV29-1 and TRBJ2-3; 14 bases are shared with TRBD2. The CDR3 loop spans 20 amino acids. CDR1 and CDR2 from the germline V gene are SQVTM and ANQGSEA. With V trimmed by 7 bases and J by 2 bases, 20 bases remained unmatched. The CDR3 region has the DNA TGCAGCGCACGCGGACTAGCGGGAGGAGATTCCGCCAGATACACAGATACGCAGTATTTT. This encodes CSARGLAGGDSARYTDTQYF.

The genes are TRBV5-1 and TRBJ1-4; perhaps TRBD1 as D (5 bases). Deletions cut 1 base from V and 1 base from J, with 14 bases between. CDR1 is SGHRS and CDR2 is YFSETQ in the germline V gene. The CDR3 totals 17 residues. In DNA, the CDR3 is TGCGCCAGCAGCTTGCCGCGAGGGGAGGAAACTAATGAAAAACTGTTTTTT. Amino acids: CASSLPRGEETNEKLFF. Drawing the rest from reference TRBV5-1 and TRBJ1-4, the complete variable domain is KAGVTQTPRYLIKTRGQQVTLSCSPISGHRSVSWYQQTPGQGLQFLFEYFSETQRNKGNFPGRFSGRQFSNSRSEMNVSTLELGDSALYLCASSLPRGEETNEKLFFGSGTQLSVL.

The V gene is TRBV6-5, the J gene TRBJ2-7; 7 positions agree with TRBD1. The ends lost 6 bases at V and 5 bases at J; junction bases unmatched: 7. There are 13 residues in the CDR3. Germline CDR1 reads MNHEY; CDR2 reads SVGAGI. The CDR3 spells CASSLGQRNEQYF. DNA for the CDR3: TGTGCCAGCAGCTTGGGACAGCGGAACGAGCAGTACTTC.

The chain joins TRBV4-1 to TRBJ1-2; 9 bases map to TRBD1. CDR3 size: 14 residues. V lost 4 bases to trimming and J lost 6 bases; unmatched junction nucleotides: 6. CDR1 and CDR2 (germline): MGHRA, YSYEKL. CDR3 region: CASSPVDRGDGYTF. The CDR3 nucleotides are TGCGCCAGCAGCCCAGTGGACAGGGGCGATGGCTACACCTTC.

The chain employs TRBV7-3 and TRBJ2-7; the D gene is possibly TRBD2 (5 bases). V was pared by 4 bases and J by 0 bases, with 10 bases between. Per the germline V gene, CDR1 is SGHTA and CDR2 is FQGTGA. CDR3 length: 14 amino acids. The DNA for the CDR3 is TGTGCCAGCAGCTCGAGCGGCAGCTCCTACGAGCAGTACTTC. Amino acids: CASSSSGSSYEQYF.

There are a few counts of this clone. The J gene is TRBJ1-6, the V gene TRBV6-5; D is ambiguous. Germline V gene lookup returns CDR1 MNHEY and CDR2 SVGAGI. The CDR3 runs 13 residues. The germline V and J ends were trimmed by 2 bases and 7 bases, with 6 bases remaining between them. The CDR3 DNA is TGTGCCAGCAGTTACGAGGAGAATTCACCCCTCCACTTT. This codes for CASSYEENSPLHF.

The rearrangement uses TRBV5-1 and TRBJ1-5, with 8 bases matching TRBD1. V was clipped by 5 bases and J by 5 bases; unmatched bases: 15. Germline-derived CDR1 and CDR2 are SGHRS and YFSETQ. CDR3 length equals 17 residues. The CDR3 DNA reads as TGCGCCAGCAGTTTTTTTCCCGGGACAGGTACGGATCAGCCCCAGCATTTT. Amino acids: CASSFFPGTGTDQPQHF.

The chain carries TRBV7-9 and TRBJ2-1; TRBD2 matches at 14 bases. CDR1 is SEHNR, CDR2 FQNEAQ, per germline (reference sequence). This CDR3 spans 17 amino acids. After removal of 6 bases from V and 8 bases from J, the junction contained 12 bases not matched to a gene. The CDR3: CASRGTSGRSVRDEQFF. Written as DNA, the CDR3 is TGTGCCAGCAGGGGGACTAGCGGGAGATCAGTCCGGGATGAGCAGTTCTTC.

The table lists this clone with a few counts. J is TRBJ2-1 and V is TRBV7-2; D gene uncertain. The germline V and J ends were trimmed by 5 bases and 4 bases, with 15 bases remaining between them. Per the germline V gene, CDR1 is SGHTA and CDR2 is FQGNSA. The CDR3 covers 15 residues. CDR3: CASSHGSGGYNEQFF. The CDR3 coding sequence is TGTGCCAGCAGCCACGGGTCGGGTGGTTACAATGAGCAGTTCTTC.

The CDR3 DNA is TGCGCCAGCAGCCGAGGGATGACCGGGGAGCTGTTTTTT. Amino acids: CASSRGMTGELFF. The V call is TRBV4-1, the J call TRBJ2-2, with D possibly matching TRBD2 (5 bases). The CDR3 contains 13 residues. V lost 4 bases and J lost 5, with 8 bases in between. Germline assignment: CDR1 MGHRA and CDR2 YSYEKL.

The genes are TRBV6-1 and TRBJ2-7, with a tentative D call TRBD1 (6 bases). Germline CDR1 and CDR2: MNHNS and SASEGT. The CDR3 consists of 15 residues. V was shortened by 3 bases and J by 0 bases, with 12 bases between the two germline ends. CDR3 in amino acids: CASSEGLDSSYEQYF. In DNA form, the CDR3 reads TGTGCCAGCAGTGAGGGCCTGGACAGCTCCTACGAGCAGTACTTC.

The V gene is TRBV10-3, the J gene TRBJ1-1; 9 bases line up with TRBD1. The V segment lost 5 bases and the J segment 3 bases; nucleotides outside the gene matches: 16. Germline values: CDR1 ENHRY, CDR2 SYGVKD. The CDR3 contains 18 residues. CDR3 amino acids: CAISSADYPDRGYTEAFF. The CDR3 DNA follows: TGTGCCATCAGTTCTGCCGACTACCCCGACAGGGGGTACACTGAAGCTTTCTTT.

The chain employs TRBV28 and TRBJ2-1, with 11 bases lining up with TRBD2. Germline assignment: CDR1 MDHEN and CDR2 SYDVKM. There are 18 residues in the CDR3. V lost 6 bases to trimming and J lost 7 bases; unmatched junction nucleotides: 17. The CDR3 here is CASRPLGGTSGIGNEQFF. The CDR3 nucleotides are TGTGCCAGCAGGCCATTGGGGGGGACTAGCGGTATAGGTAATGAGCAGTTCTTC.

By share, this clone counts as large. The chain recombines TRBV30 with TRBJ1-3; TRBD1 might be the D (5 bases). Trimming shortened V by 0 bases and J by 4 bases, and 10 bases separated the two germline ends. This CDR3 is 14 amino acids long. Germline CDR1 reads GTSNPN; CDR2 reads SVGIG (reference sequence). As DNA, the CDR3 is TGTGCCTGGAGTGTAGGGGCTCGAGGAAACACCATATATTTT. Translation gives CAWSVGARGNTIYF. The complete variable domain, with remaining parts taken from reference TRBV30 and TRBJ1-3, reads SQTIHQWPATLVQPVGSPLSLECTVEGTSNPNLYWYRQAAGRGLQLLFYSVGIGQISSEVPQNLSASRPQDRQFILSSKKLLLSDSGFYLCAWSVGARGNTIYFGEGSWLTVV.